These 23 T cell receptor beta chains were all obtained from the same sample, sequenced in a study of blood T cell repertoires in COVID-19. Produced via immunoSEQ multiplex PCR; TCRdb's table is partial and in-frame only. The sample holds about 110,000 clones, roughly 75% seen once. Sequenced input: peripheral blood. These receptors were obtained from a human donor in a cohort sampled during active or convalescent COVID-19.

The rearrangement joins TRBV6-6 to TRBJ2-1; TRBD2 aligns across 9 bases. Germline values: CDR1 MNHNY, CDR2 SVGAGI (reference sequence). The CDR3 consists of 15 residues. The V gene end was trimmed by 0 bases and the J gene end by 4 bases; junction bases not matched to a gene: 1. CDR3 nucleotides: TGTGCCAGCAGTTACTCGACTAGCGGTTACAATGAGCAGTTCTTC. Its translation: CASSYSTSGYNEQFF.

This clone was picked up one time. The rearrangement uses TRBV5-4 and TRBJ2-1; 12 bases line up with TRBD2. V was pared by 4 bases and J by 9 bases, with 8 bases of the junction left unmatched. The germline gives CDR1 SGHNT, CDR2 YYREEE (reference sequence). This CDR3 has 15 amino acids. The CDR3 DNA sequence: TGTGCCAGCAGCCTCCAGACTAGCGGGGGCGCTGAGCAGTTCTTC. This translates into CASSLQTSGGAEQFF.

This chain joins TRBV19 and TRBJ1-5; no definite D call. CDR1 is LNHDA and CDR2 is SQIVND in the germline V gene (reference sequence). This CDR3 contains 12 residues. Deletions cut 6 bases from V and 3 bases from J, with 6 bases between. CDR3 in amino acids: CASRSLNQPQHF. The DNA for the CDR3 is TGTGCCAGTAGATCACTCAATCAGCCCCAGCATTTT.

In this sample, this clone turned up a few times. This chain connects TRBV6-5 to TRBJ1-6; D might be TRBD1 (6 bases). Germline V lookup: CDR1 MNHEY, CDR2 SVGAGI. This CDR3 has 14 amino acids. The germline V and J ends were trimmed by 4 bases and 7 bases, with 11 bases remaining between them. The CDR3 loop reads CASSLWQGNSPLHF. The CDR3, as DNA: TGTGCCAGCAGTTTGTGGCAGGGGAATTCACCCCTCCACTTT.

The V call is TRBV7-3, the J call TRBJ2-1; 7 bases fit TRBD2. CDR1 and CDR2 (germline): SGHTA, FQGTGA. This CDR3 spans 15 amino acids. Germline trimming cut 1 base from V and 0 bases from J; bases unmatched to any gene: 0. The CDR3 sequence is CASSLRTSSYNEQFF. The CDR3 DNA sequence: TGTGCCAGCAGCTTAAGGACTAGCTCCTACAATGAGCAGTTCTTC. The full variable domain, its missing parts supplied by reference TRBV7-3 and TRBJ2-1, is GAGVSQTPSNKVTEKGKYVELRCDPISGHTALYWYRQSLGQGPEFLIYFQGTGAADDSGLPNDRFFAVRPEGSVSTLKIQRTERGDSAVYLCASSLRTSSYNEQFFGPGTRLTVL.

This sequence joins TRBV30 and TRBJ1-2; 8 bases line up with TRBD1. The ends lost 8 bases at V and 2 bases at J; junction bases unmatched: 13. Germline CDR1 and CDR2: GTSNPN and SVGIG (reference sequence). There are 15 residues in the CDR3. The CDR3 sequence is CAGGGTGMANYGYTF. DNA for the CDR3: TGTGCCGGGGGGGGGACAGGCATGGCGAACTATGGCTACACCTTC.

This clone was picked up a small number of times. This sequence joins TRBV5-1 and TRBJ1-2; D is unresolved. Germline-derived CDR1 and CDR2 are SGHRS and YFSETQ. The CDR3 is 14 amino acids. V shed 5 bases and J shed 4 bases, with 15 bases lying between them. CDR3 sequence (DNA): TGCGCCAGCAGGGAACGTGGAGTGAGCTATGGCTACACCTTC. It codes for CASRERGVSYGYTF.

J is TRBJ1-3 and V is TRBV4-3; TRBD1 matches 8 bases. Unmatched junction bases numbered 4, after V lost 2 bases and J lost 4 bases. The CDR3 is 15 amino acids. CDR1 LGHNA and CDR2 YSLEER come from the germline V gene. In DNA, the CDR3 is TGCGCCAGCAGCCAACTCGACAGGGGAGGAAACACCATATATTTT. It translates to CASSQLDRGGNTIYF.

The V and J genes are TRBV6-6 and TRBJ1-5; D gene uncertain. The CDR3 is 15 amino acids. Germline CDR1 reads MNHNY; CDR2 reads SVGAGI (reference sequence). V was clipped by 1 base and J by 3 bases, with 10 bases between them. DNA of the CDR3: TGTGCCAGCAGTTACTTAGACACGAACAATCAGCCCCAGCATTTT. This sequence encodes CASSYLDTNNQPQHF.

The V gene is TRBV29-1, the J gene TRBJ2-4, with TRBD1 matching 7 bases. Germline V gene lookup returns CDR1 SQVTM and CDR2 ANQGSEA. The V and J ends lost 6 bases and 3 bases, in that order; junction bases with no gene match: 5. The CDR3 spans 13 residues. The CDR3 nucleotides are TGCAGCGTACCTGACAGGGTCAAAAACATTCAGTACTTC. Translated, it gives CSVPDRVKNIQYF.

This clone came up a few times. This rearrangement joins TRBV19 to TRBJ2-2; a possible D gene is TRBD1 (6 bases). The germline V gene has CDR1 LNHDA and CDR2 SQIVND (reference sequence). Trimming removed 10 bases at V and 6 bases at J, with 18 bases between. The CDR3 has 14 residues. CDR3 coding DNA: TGTGCCACCCAAAAAAGGTCAGGGGCCGGGGAGCTGTTTTTT. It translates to CATQKRSGAGELFF.

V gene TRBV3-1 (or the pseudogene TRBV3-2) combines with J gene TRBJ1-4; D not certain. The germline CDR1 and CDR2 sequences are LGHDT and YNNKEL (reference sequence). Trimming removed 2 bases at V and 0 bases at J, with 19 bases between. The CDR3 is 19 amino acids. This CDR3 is CASSQPHVGCGPTNEKLFF. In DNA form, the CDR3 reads TGTGCCAGCAGCCAACCACATGTCGGATGCGGCCCAACTAATGAAAAACTGTTTTTT.

The CDR3 loop is CASRDKHTDTQYF. CDR3 coding DNA: TGTGCCAGCAGGGACAAACACACAGATACGCAGTATTTT. The gene calls are TRBV12-3 or TRBV12-4 and TRBJ2-3; possible D gene TRBD1, 5 bases. The V and J ends lost 6 bases and 2 bases respectively, with 9 bases between them. CDR3 size: 13 residues.

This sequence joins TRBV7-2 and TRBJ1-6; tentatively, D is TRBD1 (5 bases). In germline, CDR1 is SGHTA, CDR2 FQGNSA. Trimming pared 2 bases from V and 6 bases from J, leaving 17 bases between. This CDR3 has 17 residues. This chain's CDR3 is CASSLQSGPTFNSPLHF. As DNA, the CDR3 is TGTGCCAGCAGCTTACAATCAGGGCCTACCTTTAATTCACCCCTCCACTTT.

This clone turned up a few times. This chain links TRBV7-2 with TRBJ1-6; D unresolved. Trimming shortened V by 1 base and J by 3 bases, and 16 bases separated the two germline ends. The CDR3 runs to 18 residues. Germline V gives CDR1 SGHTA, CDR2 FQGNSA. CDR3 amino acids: CASSLEPVGGFYNSPLHF. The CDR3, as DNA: TGTGCCAGCAGCTTAGAACCGGTCGGAGGGTTCTATAATTCACCCCTCCACTTT.

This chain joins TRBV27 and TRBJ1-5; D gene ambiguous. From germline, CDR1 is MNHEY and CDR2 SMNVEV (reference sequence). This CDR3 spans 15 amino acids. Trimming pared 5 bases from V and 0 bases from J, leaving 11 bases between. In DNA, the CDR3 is TGTGCCAGCAGTCCTCAGGTTTATAGCAATCAGCCCCAGCATTTT. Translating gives CASSPQVYSNQPQHF.

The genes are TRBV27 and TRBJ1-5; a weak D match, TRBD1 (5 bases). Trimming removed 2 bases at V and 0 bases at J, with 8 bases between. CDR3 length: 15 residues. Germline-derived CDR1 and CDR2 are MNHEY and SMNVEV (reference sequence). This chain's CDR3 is CASSLRGNSNQPQHF. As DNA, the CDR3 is TGTGCCAGCAGTTTAAGGGGAAATAGCAATCAGCCCCAGCATTTT.

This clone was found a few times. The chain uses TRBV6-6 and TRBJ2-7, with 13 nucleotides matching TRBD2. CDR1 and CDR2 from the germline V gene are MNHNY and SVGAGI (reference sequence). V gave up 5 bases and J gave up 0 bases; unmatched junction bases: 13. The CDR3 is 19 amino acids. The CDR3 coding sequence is TGTGCCAGCAGTCCTACGCCTCGGACTAGCGGGGGAAGCTCCTACGAGCAGTACTTC. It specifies CASSPTPRTSGGSSYEQYF.

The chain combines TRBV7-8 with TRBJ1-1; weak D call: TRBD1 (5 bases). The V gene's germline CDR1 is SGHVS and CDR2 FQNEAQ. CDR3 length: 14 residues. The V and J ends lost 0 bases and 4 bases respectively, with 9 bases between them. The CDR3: CASSLAETATEAFF. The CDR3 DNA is TGTGCCAGCAGCTTAGCGGAGACAGCCACTGAAGCTTTCTTT.

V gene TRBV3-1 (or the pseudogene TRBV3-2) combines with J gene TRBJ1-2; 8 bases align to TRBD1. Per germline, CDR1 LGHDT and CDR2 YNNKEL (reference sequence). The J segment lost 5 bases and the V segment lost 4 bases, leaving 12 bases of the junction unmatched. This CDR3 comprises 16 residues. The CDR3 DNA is TGTGCCAGCAGCCCAGAAGGACAGGGACATGGGTATGGCTACACCTTC. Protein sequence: CASSPEGQGHGYGYTF.

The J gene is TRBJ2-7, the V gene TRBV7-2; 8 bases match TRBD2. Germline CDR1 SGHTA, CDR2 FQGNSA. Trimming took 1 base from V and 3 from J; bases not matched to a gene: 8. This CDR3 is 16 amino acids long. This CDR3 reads CASSLGFGTRYYEQYF. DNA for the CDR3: TGTGCCAGCAGCTTAGGGTTCGGGACTAGGTACTACGAGCAGTACTTC.

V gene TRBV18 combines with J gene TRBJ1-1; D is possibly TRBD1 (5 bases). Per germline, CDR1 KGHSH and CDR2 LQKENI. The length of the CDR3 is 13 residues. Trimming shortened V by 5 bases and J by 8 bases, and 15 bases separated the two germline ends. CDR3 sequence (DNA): TGTGCCAGCTCAGAACAGCTTGCAGGGGAAGCTTTCTTT. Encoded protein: CASSEQLAGEAFF. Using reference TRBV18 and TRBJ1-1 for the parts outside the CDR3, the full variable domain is NAGVMQNPRHLVRRRGQEARLRCSPMKGHSHVYWYRQLPEEGLKFMVYLQKENIIDESGMPKERFSAEFPKEGPSILRIQQVVRGDSAAYFCASSEQLAGEAFFGQGTRLTVV.

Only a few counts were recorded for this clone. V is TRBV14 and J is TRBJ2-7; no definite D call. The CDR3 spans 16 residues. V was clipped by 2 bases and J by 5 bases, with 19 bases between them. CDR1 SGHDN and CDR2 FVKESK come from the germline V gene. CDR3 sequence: CASSQTLSYFLDEQYF. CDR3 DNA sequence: TGTGCCAGCAGCCAAACCCTGAGCTATTTTTTAGACGAGCAGTACTTC.